The 23 T cell receptor beta chains below all came from one sample that was sequenced in a study of regulatory T cells in long-lasting Graves disease. Sequencing libraries for TCR beta were prepared with iRepertoire HTBI primers and Arm-PCR of CDR3 regions. From the multiplex PCR reads, TCRdb called clonotypes with MiXCR, one entry per CDR3 protein. The profile shows 540,000 or so distinct CDR3 sequences, about 14% of them singletons. Stated time point: newly diagnosed GD, antithyroid drugs for less than 3 months. The TCR library was prepared using RNA isolated from PBMCs. This sample was also put to use in a study of T cells in Graves' hyperthyroidism and ophthalmopathy.

The sequencing used peripheral blood mononuclear cells (PBMCs), collected at new diagnosis, from a patient treated with antithyroid drugs. These receptors all stem from a young man with Graves disease.

This rearrangement joins TRBV12-3 or TRBV12-4 to TRBJ2-5, with TRBD2 as a possible D gene (6 bases). This CDR3 contains 13 residues. The germline V and J ends were trimmed by 5 bases and 5 bases, with 12 bases remaining between them. The CDR3 bases are TGTGCCAGCAGTGTCCCAGGAGGGGAGACCCAGTACTTC. Its translation is CASSVPGGETQYF.

This clonotype has at least ten counts. J is TRBJ1-5 and V is TRBV6-2 or TRBV6-3; D may be TRBD1 (5 bases). The CDR3 extends over 15 amino acids. Germline CDR1 and CDR2: MNHEY and SVGEGT. The V end lost 6 bases, the J end lost 0 bases, and 12 bases lay between the germline ends. CDR3 sequence: CASRMTEYSNQPQHF. Here the CDR3 DNA reads TGTGCCAGCAGGATGACAGAATATAGCAATCAGCCCCAGCATTTT.

The CDR3 reads CASSSTGVRTDTQYF. CDR3 coding DNA: TGCGCCAGCAGCTCGACAGGGGTCCGCACAGATACGCAGTATTTT. The chain combines TRBV5-1 with TRBJ2-3; 8 bases map to TRBD1. With 3 bases clipped from V and 1 base from J, the junction kept 4 bases outside the gene matches. This CDR3 is 15 amino acids long. Germline assignment: CDR1 SGHRS and CDR2 YFSETQ. The complete variable domain, with remaining parts taken from reference TRBV5-1 and TRBJ2-3, reads KAGVTQTPRYLIKTRGQQVTLSCSPISGHRSVSWYQQTPGQGLQFLFEYFSETQRNKGNFPGRFSGRQFSNSRSEMNVSTLELGDSALYLCASSSTGVRTDTQYFGPGTRLTVL.

This clonotype was detected only a few times. DNA for the CDR3: TGTGCCAGCTCACCCCGGATCACCGGGGAGCTGTTTTTT. It encodes CASSPRITGELFF. The chain has TRBV18 and TRBJ2-2; D unclear. CDR3 length equals 13 residues. Trimming stripped 3 bases from V and 4 bases from J, with 6 bases between. Germline CDR1 and CDR2: KGHSH and LQKENI.

This rearrangement joins TRBV30 to TRBJ1-6, with a possible D match to TRBD1 (5 bases). The V end lost 2 bases, the J end lost 6 bases, and 11 bases lay between the germline ends. Germline V gives CDR1 GTSNPN, CDR2 SVGIG (reference sequence). The CDR3 covers 14 residues. CDR3: CAWSRGRVNSPLHF. In DNA, the CDR3 is TGTGCCTGGAGTCGGGGCAGGGTTAATTCACCCCTCCACTTT.

In nucleotides, the CDR3 is TGTGCCAGCAGCGTACCCACAGGGGGCGGGGAGCTGTTTTTT. It is translated as CASSVPTGGGELFF. The gene calls are TRBV9 and TRBJ2-2; TRBD1 matches 8 bases. Trimming took 1 base from V and 7 from J; bases not matched to a gene: 3. The germline V gene encodes CDR1 SGDLS and CDR2 YYNGEE. The CDR3 has 14 residues.

The table lists this clonotype with many counts. The J gene is TRBJ2-5, the V gene TRBV12-3 or TRBV12-4; 10 bases fit TRBD2. V was clipped by 1 base and J by 3 bases; unmatched bases: 2. This CDR3 spans 15 amino acids. The CDR3 reads CASSLGSGREETQYF. CDR3 nucleotide sequence: TGTGCCAGCAGTTTAGGGAGCGGGAGGGAAGAGACCCAGTACTTC.

This clonotype has a handful of counts. CDR3 region: CSAINTEAFF. The CDR3 DNA reads TGCAGTGCTATAAACACTGAAGCTTTCTTT. V is TRBV20-1 and J is TRBJ1-1; D gene uncertain. Trimming removed 4 bases at V and 2 bases at J, with 2 bases between. Germline V gene data show CDR1 as DFQATT and CDR2 as SNEGSKA (reference sequence). The CDR3 has 10 amino acids.

About this clonotype itself: A junction end diverges from the germline sequence, so it may reflect a read error. This chain uses TRBV6-1 with TRBJ2-7; TRBD2 matches 7 bases. CDR1 is MNHNS and CDR2 is SASEGT in the germline V gene. CDR3 size: 14 residues. DNA of the CDR3: TGTGCCAGCGGTGAAGGCGGGAGCTCCTACGAGCAGTACTTC. Translated, it gives CASGEGGSSYEQYF.

This clonotype has a count of ten or more. The chain carries TRBV29-1 and TRBJ1-1; the D is unclear. The CDR3 extends over 13 amino acids. Trimming shortened V by 4 bases and J by 1 base, and 10 bases separated the two germline ends. Per germline, CDR1 SQVTM and CDR2 ANQGSEA. Written as DNA, the CDR3 is TGCAGCGTTGGGGCGGACGGGAACACTGAAGCTTTCTTT. It translates to CSVGADGNTEAFF.

This clonotype appeared many times. The chain combines TRBV18 with TRBJ1-1; D is unresolved. Germline V CDR1 and CDR2: KGHSH, LQKENI. CDR3 length equals 14 residues. The ends were cut back, 3 bases at V and 7 bases at J, with 15 bases in the middle. DNA for the CDR3: TGTGCCAGCTCACCCGCTTTAACGGGAGGTGAAGCTTTCTTT. Protein: CASSPALTGGEAFF.

The V and J genes are TRBV4-1 and TRBJ2-1, with TRBD1 matching over 7 bases. The CDR3 has 16 amino acids. V lost 6 bases to trimming and J lost 8 bases; unmatched junction nucleotides: 16. The germline gives CDR1 MGHRA, CDR2 YSYEKL. In nucleotides, the CDR3 is TGCGCCAGCAGGAACCCGGTTCGAGACAGGGTGCATGAGCAGTTCTTC. Translating gives CASRNPVRDRVHEQFF.

The table lists this clonotype with many counts. CDR3 in DNA: TGTGCCAGCAGCGAGACTAGTCAAGGGTCCGAGCAGTACTTC. Its translation is CASSETSQGSEQYF. The chain recombines TRBV28 with TRBJ2-7; tentatively, D is TRBD2 (6 bases). With 6 bases removed from V and 6 bases from J, the gap between germline ends came to 18 bases. This CDR3 is 14 amino acids long. CDR1 and CDR2 from the germline V gene are MDHEN and SYDVKM. Full variable domain (missing parts from reference TRBV28 and TRBJ2-7): DVKVTQSSRYLVKRTGEKVFLECVQDMDHENMFWYRQDPGLGLRLIYFSYDVKMKEKGDIPEGYSVSREKKERFSLILESASTNQTSMYLCASSETSQGSEQYFGPGTRLTVT.

For this clonotype: An end of the junction differs from the germline gene, which may be a read error. The chain employs TRBV7-6 and TRBJ2-1, with D possibly matching TRBD2 (6 bases). Per germline, CDR1 SGHVS and CDR2 FNYEAQ. There are 15 residues in the CDR3. CDR3 nucleotide sequence: TGTGCCAGCAGCCGGGGACTGCTTAGTTCGAATGAGCAGTCCTTC. Residues: CASSRGLLSSNEQSF.

As concerns this clonotype: A much larger clone is a single base away; this may be a read error. This sequence joins TRBV19 and TRBJ1-6, with 8 bases lining up with TRBD1. This CDR3 has 15 residues. Germline-derived CDR1 and CDR2 are LNHDA and SQIVND (reference sequence). The chain's CDR3 is CASTDRDRGNPPLHF. In nucleotides, the CDR3 is TGTGCCAGTACGGACAGGGATCGTGGTAATCCACCCCTCCACTTT.

This clonotype was counted ten times or more. This chain links TRBV6-2 or TRBV6-3 with TRBJ2-1; 8 bases are a match to TRBD2. Germline V CDR1 and CDR2: MNHEY, SVGEGT. The J segment lost 8 bases and the V segment lost 6 bases, leaving 21 bases of the junction unmatched. The CDR3 contains 18 residues. The CDR3 here is CASSPGTKRERFVHEQFF. For the CDR3, the DNA is TGTGCCAGCAGCCCCGGTACCAAGCGGGAGAGGTTTGTTCATGAGCAGTTCTTC.

The table lists this clonotype with many counts. The chain employs TRBV30 and TRBJ1-5; D is possibly TRBD1 (5 bases). The CDR3 contains 13 residues. Germline V CDR1 and CDR2: GTSNPN, SVGIG (reference sequence). Between the trimmed V and J ends, which lost 2 bases and 6 bases, there was a span of 11 bases. In DNA, the CDR3 is TGTGCCTGGAGTTCGCAGGGAGGTCAGCCCCAGCATTTT. Encoded protein: CAWSSQGGQPQHF.

Many counts were recorded for this clonotype. The rearrangement uses TRBV5-1 and TRBJ1-1; TRBD1 might be the D (5 bases). Trimming took off 4 bases at V and 3 bases at J, with 16 bases between the two ends. Looked up from germline, CDR1 is SGHRS and CDR2 is YFSETQ. The CDR3 has 15 residues. CDR3 nucleotide sequence: TGCGCCAGCAGCCGACGGGGACGCGGAGACACTGAAGCTTTCTTT. Translated: CASSRRGRGDTEAFF. Together with reference TRBV5-1 and TRBJ1-1, the CDR3 gives the full variable domain: KAGVTQTPRYLIKTRGQQVTLSCSPISGHRSVSWYQQTPGQGLQFLFEYFSETQRNKGNFPGRFSGRQFSNSRSEMNVSTLELGDSALYLCASSRRGRGDTEAFFGQGTRLTVV.

There are a few counts of this clonotype. One end of the junction varies from germline; a read error may be responsible. J is TRBJ2-5 and V is TRBV27; D may be TRBD2 (6 bases). The CDR3 is 13 residues long. Germline CDR1 is MNHEY and CDR2 is SMNVEV (reference sequence). The CDR3: CASSLSSRDSQYF. The CDR3 coding sequence is TGTGCCAGCAGCTTATCGTCGAGGGACTCCCAGTACTTC.

The sample holds many counts of this clonotype. The J gene is TRBJ1-2, the V gene TRBV27, with a tentative D call TRBD1 (6 bases). The CDR3 is made up of 12 amino acids. Germline V gene lookup returns CDR1 MNHEY and CDR2 SMNVEV (reference sequence). Trimming took off 9 bases at V and 8 bases at J, with 16 bases between the two ends. CDR3 DNA sequence: TGTGCCAGGCTAACAGGGAGGCAAGGCTACACCTTC. It translates to CARLTGRQGYTF.

This clonotype was recorded many times. J is TRBJ2-5 and V is TRBV11-2, with a tentative D call TRBD2 (5 bases). The CDR3 length is 13 residues. The germline V gene encodes CDR1 SGHAT and CDR2 FQNNGV. V lost 3 bases, J lost 7 bases, and 12 bases lay in between. The CDR3 DNA follows: TGTGCCAGCAGCTTTCCCGTAGGAGGGACCCAGTACTTC. Protein: CASSFPVGGTQYF.

This clonotype came up many times. This sequence joins TRBV12-3 or TRBV12-4 and TRBJ2-2; D perhaps matches TRBD2 (6 bases). This CDR3 is built from 15 residues. The germline V and J ends were trimmed by 10 bases and 9 bases, with 24 bases remaining between them. The CDR3 nucleotides are TGTGCCACGCGCACGGGGCGGGATAGAGGCCGGGAGCTGTTTTTT. Protein sequence: CATRTGRDRGRELFF.

Many counts were recorded for this clonotype. The chain uses TRBV5-1 and TRBJ2-3; TRBD2 agrees at 7 bases. CDR1 is SGHRS, CDR2 YFSETQ, per germline. The CDR3 totals 16 residues. Trimming removed 4 bases from V and 3 bases from J; junction bases left unmatched: 11. In DNA, the CDR3 is TGCGCCAGCAGCCCGTACGGGGGAGCGGGGACAGATACGCAGTATTTT. Residues: CASSPYGGAGTDTQYF.